Below, 5 T cell receptor beta chains from the same sample are listed, as sequenced in a study of blood T cell repertoires in COVID-19. This table comes from immunoSEQ multiplex PCR, and its TCRdb copy is limited to in-frame clones, with some not included. The sample holds around 19,000 clones; around nine tenths are singletons and the top ten take 11%. Sequencing was done on a sample of peripheral blood. The receptors were sampled from a human donor in a cohort sampled during active COVID-19.

This chain uses TRBV29-1 with TRBJ2-2, with 7 bases aligning to TRBD2. Germline V gene lookup returns CDR1 SQVTM and CDR2 ANQGSEA. The CDR3 consists of 14 residues. V lost 6 bases, J lost 3 bases, and 7 bases stayed unmatched. CDR3 loop: CSVPASGDTGELFF. The CDR3 DNA is TGCAGCGTGCCCGCTAGCGGAGACACCGGGGAGCTGTTTTTT.

The chain is built from TRBV11-3 and TRBJ2-1; 12 nucleotides match TRBD2. Trimming removed 5 bases from V and 8 bases from J; junction bases left unmatched: 10. This CDR3 has 16 amino acids. The germline V gene has CDR1 SGHNT and CDR2 YENEEA. In DNA form, the CDR3 reads TGTGCCAGCAGCGTCACGACTAGCGGGAGACTACATGAGCAGTTCTTC. Translating it yields CASSVTTSGRLHEQFF.

The CDR3 loop reads CASSIFQGYETQYF. The CDR3 nucleotides read TGTGCCAGTAGTATCTTTCAGGGATACGAGACCCAGTACTTC. V and J are TRBV19 and TRBJ2-5; D might be TRBD1 (5 bases). The CDR3 sequence is 14 residues long. In germline, CDR1 is LNHDA, CDR2 SQIVND (reference sequence). The V end lost 3 bases, the J end lost 5 bases, and 13 bases lay between the germline ends.

The rearrangement links TRBV7-3 to TRBJ1-2; 8 nucleotides line up with TRBD1. The germline gives CDR1 SGHTA, CDR2 FQGTGA. After removal of 5 bases from V and 8 bases from J, the junction contained 13 bases not matched to a gene. The CDR3 is made up of 15 amino acids. CDR3 loop: CASSAELTGAGGYTF. In nucleotides, the CDR3 is TGTGCCAGCAGCGCTGAGCTGACAGGGGCCGGAGGCTACACCTTC.

CDR3: CASSLFWQGTVDTQYF. The CDR3 DNA follows: TGTGCCAGCAGCTTGTTTTGGCAGGGGACAGTCGATACGCAGTATTTT. The chain recombines TRBV5-6 with TRBJ2-3, with TRBD1 matching over 7 bases. V lost 1 base to trimming and J lost 6 bases; unmatched junction nucleotides: 11. Germline CDR1 and CDR2: SGHDT and YYEEEE. This CDR3 spans 16 amino acids.